This passage covers 27 T cell receptor beta chains from one sample sequenced in a study of breast tumors, draining lymph nodes, adjacent tissues. Axillary draining lymph nodes of breast cancer patients supplied the node samples. Via MiXCR, TCRdb re-called the multiplex PCR reads, giving one row per CDR3 protein. This repertoire shows fewer than 300,000 distinct CDR3 sequences, approximately 29% found once; its top ten account for about 1.4%. Sequenced input: axillary lymph node tissue. Source of these receptors: a female donor with breast cancer. Some clones in this sample may be carry-over from other donors' samples.

The rearrangement joins TRBV6-5 to TRBJ2-7, with 10 nucleotides matching TRBD2. CDR3 length equals 15 residues. Trimming cost V 2 bases and J 7 bases; bases outside gene matches: 8. CDR1 is MNHEY, CDR2 SVGAGI, per germline. As DNA, the CDR3 is TGTGCCAGCAGTTACCATGGACTAGCGGACTTAGAGCAGTACTTC. Its protein product is CASSYHGLADLEQYF.

The chain links TRBV2 to TRBJ1-5, with a possible D match to TRBD1 (6 bases). The CDR3 spans 14 residues. The V gene lost 5 bases and the J gene lost 14 bases, with 22 bases spanning the gap. CDR1 is SNHLY and CDR2 is FYNNEI in the germline V gene. The CDR3 region is CASSRGGLLSDEHF. CDR3 DNA: TGTGCCAGCAGTAGGGGGGGGTTACTTAGCGACGAGCATTTT.

This clonotype came up a few times. A much larger clone lies one base from this, so it may be a read error. In nucleotides, the CDR3 is TGCAGTGCTCGCAGCAGAGCTAGCGGCACCTACGAGCAGTACTTC. This sequence encodes CSARSRASGTYEQYF. This chain uses TRBV20-1 with TRBJ2-7; 7 bases match TRBD2. J lost 2 bases, V lost 5 bases, and 12 bases had no gene match. The V gene's germline CDR1 is DFQATT and CDR2 SNEGSKA (reference sequence). The CDR3 loop spans 15 amino acids.

The chain combines TRBV7-9 with TRBJ1-2; unclear D gene. V was cut by 4 bases and J by 3 bases, with 21 bases left in between. Germline values: CDR1 SEHNR, CDR2 FQNEAQ (reference sequence). This CDR3 contains 17 residues. The CDR3 loop reads CASSSAPGASKYYGYTF. The CDR3 DNA reads as TGTGCCAGCAGCTCAGCCCCCGGCGCGTCAAAATACTATGGCTACACCTTC.

This clonotype was seen only a few times. The conserved final phenylalanine or tryptophan is absent from the CDR3, which likely points to a read error. Written as DNA, the CDR3 is TGTGCCAGTAGTATAGACACTAGCGGGAGCTCCTACGAGCAGTACTCC. The encoded protein is CASSIDTSGSSYEQYS. This chain joins TRBV19 and TRBJ2-7; 11 nucleotides match TRBD2. V was clipped by 0 bases and J by 0 bases; unmatched bases: 1. Germline V gene sequence: CDR1 LNHDA, CDR2 SQIVND (reference sequence). The CDR3 consists of 16 residues.

This clonotype was seen many times. The V and J genes are TRBV20-1 and TRBJ2-7, with 9 bases matching TRBD2. The J segment lost 7 bases and the V segment lost 8 bases, leaving 15 bases of the junction unmatched. Per germline, CDR1 DFQATT and CDR2 SNEGSKA (reference sequence). The CDR3 has 14 amino acids. This CDR3 is CSPDGGGRAREQYF. The CDR3 nucleotides read TGCAGTCCGGACGGGGGCGGGAGGGCCAGGGAGCAGTACTTC.

Points on this clonotype: Since a much larger clone is just one base distant, this may be a read error. The chain has TRBV4-2 and TRBJ2-1; 8 bases agree with TRBD2. This CDR3 has 14 amino acids. Germline CDR1 reads LGHNA; CDR2 reads YNFKEQ. CDR3 residues: CASSQGTSFNEQLF. For the CDR3, the DNA is TGTGCCAGCAGCCAAGGGACTAGCTTCAATGAGCAGCTCTTC.

J is TRBJ2-2 and V is TRBV6-5; 12 bases are shared with TRBD2. The CDR3 is made up of 18 amino acids. Germline V gene data show CDR1 as MNHEY and CDR2 as SVGAGI. V shed 5 bases and J 5 bases; nucleotides not matched to a gene: 12. The CDR3 DNA reads as TGTGCCAGCAGTCACGGGGCTAGCGGGAGGGCCTCGACCGGGGAGCTGTTTTTT. Residues: CASSHGASGRASTGELFF.

As for this clonotype: A read error may explain this, as a much larger clone is one base away. The rearrangement joins TRBV6-6 to TRBJ1-5, with D maybe TRBD1 (5 bases). This CDR3 has 16 amino acids. Per the germline V gene, CDR1 is MNHNY and CDR2 is SVGAGI (reference sequence). CDR3 in DNA: TGTGCCGGCAGTTACTCTAGGGGAGCTGGGAATCAGCCCCAGCATTTT. It codes for CAGSYSRGAGNQPQHF.

This clonotype was picked up many times. The chain is built from TRBV19 and TRBJ2-1, with 9 bases that match TRBD2. The CDR3 is 15 residues long. From germline, CDR1 is LNHDA and CDR2 SQIVND (reference sequence). V trimming: 7 bases; J trimming: 7 bases; junction bases outside the gene matches: 11. CDR3 bases: TGTGCCAGTATGTCCGTTGGCGGGAGGGAAAATGAGCAGTTCTTC. This sequence encodes CASMSVGGRENEQFF.

The genes are TRBV4-3 and TRBJ1-1; tentatively, D is TRBD1 (6 bases). The germline V gene has CDR1 LGHNA and CDR2 YSLEER. CDR3 length equals 15 residues. Trimming pared 1 base from V and 3 bases from J, leaving 12 bases between. The CDR3 here is CASSQGRDIHTEAFF. DNA for the CDR3: TGCGCCAGCAGCCAAGGGCGGGACATCCACACTGAAGCTTTCTTT.

For this clonotype: A much larger clone differs by one base, so this may be a read error. The chain uses TRBV20-1 and TRBJ2-7; 7 bases line up with TRBD2. V was clipped by 3 bases and J by 1 base; unmatched bases: 6. Per the germline V gene, CDR1 is DFQATT and CDR2 is SNEGSKA (reference sequence). The CDR3 is made up of 14 amino acids. In nucleotides, the CDR3 is TGCAGTGCTAGCCCCAGCGGGAATTCCTACGAGCAGTACTTC. This encodes CSASPSGNSYEQYF.

There are many counts of this clonotype. The CDR3, as DNA: TGTGCCAGCAGCACGCCAGGGGGTAGGGAGTACTTC. Translated: CASSTPGGREYF. The rearrangement links TRBV3-1 to TRBJ2-5, with 7 bases identical to TRBD1. CDR3 length equals 12 residues. V lost 5 bases, J lost 12 bases, and 9 bases stayed unmatched. Germline CDR1 LGHDT, CDR2 YNNKEL (reference sequence).

This clonotype was seen at least ten times. V is TRBV7-3 and J is TRBJ2-3; TRBD2 might be the D (5 bases). The CDR3 is 15 residues long. Trimming removed 8 bases from V and 0 bases from J, with 15 bases in between. Germline V CDR1 and CDR2: SGHTA, FQGTGA. The chain's CDR3 is CASSLSGGSTDTQYF. CDR3 DNA: TGTGCCAGCTCTCTAAGCGGCGGGAGCACAGATACGCAGTATTTT.

This clonotype was observed once. The chain is built from TRBV4-2 and TRBJ2-5; tentative D call: TRBD1 (5 bases). V gave up 4 bases and J gave up 5 bases, with 20 bases separating them. This CDR3 is 16 amino acids long. Germline CDR1 LGHNA, CDR2 YNFKEQ. CDR3 in DNA: TGTGCCAGCAGCCGCGGAACGTTGGGGCCAAAGGAGACCCAGTACTTC. Translating it yields CASSRGTLGPKETQYF.

The gene calls are TRBV29-1 and TRBJ2-3, with 7 bases matching TRBD2. Trimming removed 5 bases from V and 4 bases from J; junction bases left unmatched: 6. Germline values: CDR1 SQVTM, CDR2 ANQGSEA. This CDR3 region has 13 residues. CDR3 region: CSVLGGGADTQYF. In DNA, the CDR3 is TGCAGCGTTCTGGGGGGGGGGGCAGATACGCAGTATTTT.

This clonotype was observed many times. The rearrangement joins TRBV6-5 to TRBJ2-1; 8 bases map to TRBD1. The length of the CDR3 is 15 residues. Losses at the gene ends were 6 bases for V and 7 bases for J; bases not matched to a gene: 11. Germline lookup yields CDR1 MNHEY and CDR2 SVGAGI. The CDR3 DNA sequence: TGTGCCAGCAGCGCGAGGACAGGGCCTCGGAATGAGCAGTTCTTC. Translation gives CASSARTGPRNEQFF.

This clonotype was counted ten times or more. The V call is TRBV7-2, the J call TRBJ2-5; the match to TRBD2 covers 10 bases. This CDR3 has 15 amino acids. Looked up from germline, CDR1 is SGHTA and CDR2 is FQGNSA. After removal of 5 bases from V and 4 bases from J, the junction contained 7 bases not matched to a gene. CDR3 sequence (DNA): TGTGCCAGCAGCCCTCTAGCGGGAGTGGGAGAGACCCAGTACTTC. Translation: CASSPLAGVGETQYF.

The rearrangement links TRBV20-1 to TRBJ2-7; possible D gene TRBD1, 5 bases. The CDR3 has 12 amino acids. V was shortened by 4 bases and J by 6 bases, with 13 bases between the two germline ends. CDR1 and CDR2 (germline): DFQATT, SNEGSKA (reference sequence). The CDR3 region is CSAIIRVGEQYF. The CDR3 region has the DNA TGCAGTGCTATTATCAGGGTCGGCGAGCAGTACTTC.

This clonotype was detected ten times or more. The chain employs TRBV29-1 and TRBJ2-3; 8 bases line up with TRBD2. The CDR3 runs 14 residues. The germline V gene encodes CDR1 SQVTM and CDR2 ANQGSEA. V was pared by 7 bases and J by 2 bases, with 8 bases of the junction left unmatched. CDR3 DNA: TGCAGCGCCGGGGGGGGGCTACCCACAGATACGCAGTATTTT. Translated, it gives CSAGGGLPTDTQYF.

With regard to this clonotype: The DNA is left out, because the CDR3 cannot be placed on it with certainty; the CDR3 is given as TCRdb lists it. The rearrangement joins TRBV5-1 to TRBJ2-3; TRBD2, as called in the table, went unchecked against the DNA. With termini counted, the CDR3 has 20 amino acids. Germline values: CDR1 SGHRS, CDR2 YFSETQ. The CDR3: CASSFYICSADKSRGDTQYF.

A remark on this clonotype: This sequence may be a read error, since a much larger clone differs from it by one base. In DNA, the CDR3 is TGTGCCAGCAGCTTAGATCGGAGTCCCACGCACGAGCAGTACTTC. This gives the protein CASSLDRSPTHEQYF. The chain employs TRBV11-2 and TRBJ2-7; unclear D gene. This CDR3 spans 15 amino acids. Germline lookup yields CDR1 SGHAT and CDR2 FQNNGV. V was trimmed by 0 bases and J by 5 bases, leaving 14 bases between them.

This clonotype was observed many times. This chain links TRBV6-5 with TRBJ1-5; 7 bases map to TRBD1. With 5 bases clipped from V and 0 bases from J, the junction kept 7 bases outside the gene matches. Germline V CDR1 and CDR2: MNHEY, SVGAGI. The CDR3 extends over 16 amino acids. In DNA, the CDR3 is TGTGCCAGCAGTCGACAGGGCCCCCATAGCAATCAGCCCCAGCATTTT. Its protein is CASSRQGPHSNQPQHF.

This clonotype was recorded many times. The gene calls are TRBV7-9 and TRBJ2-7, with 13 bases that match TRBD2. Germline-derived CDR1 and CDR2 are SEHNR and FQNEAQ (reference sequence). The CDR3 sequence is 15 residues long. Trimming removed 5 bases from V and 3 bases from J; junction bases left unmatched: 4. The chain's CDR3 is CASSGRTSGSYEQYF. The DNA for the CDR3 is TGTGCCAGCAGCGGACGGACTAGCGGGAGCTACGAGCAGTACTTC.

This clonotype occurred many times. The chain is built from TRBV25-1 and TRBJ2-7, with D possibly being TRBD1 (6 bases). CDR1 and CDR2 from the germline V gene are MGHDK and SYGVNS. The CDR3 is 12 amino acids. V lost 8 bases and J 2 bases, leaving 10 bases between the germline ends. The CDR3 loop reads CASRGGTYEQYF. Here the CDR3 DNA reads TGTGCCAGCCGAGGGGGAACCTACGAGCAGTACTTC.

This clonotype was recorded at least ten times. The chain is built from TRBV7-2 and TRBJ2-5; TRBD1 is a possible D gene (7 bases). CDR3 length equals 16 residues. CDR1 is SGHTA, CDR2 FQGNSA, per germline. V dropped 3 bases and J dropped 5 bases, with 19 bases sitting between them. In DNA, the CDR3 is TGTGCCAGCAGCTTTCGACCCCAGGGGGGCCGGGAGACCCAGTACTTC. Amino acids: CASSFRPQGGRETQYF.

The genes are TRBV6-1 and TRBJ2-7; the match to TRBD2 covers 8 bases. Trimming at V came to 8 bases and at J to 6 bases, leaving 27 bases not matched to a gene. CDR1 MNHNS and CDR2 SASEGT come from the germline V gene. The CDR3 totals 19 residues. The CDR3 coding sequence is TGTGCCAGCCGTCACCCGCCGGGGGATGGGGAGACTAGCGTTTTCGAGCAGTACTTC. Protein product: CASRHPPGDGETSVFEQYF.